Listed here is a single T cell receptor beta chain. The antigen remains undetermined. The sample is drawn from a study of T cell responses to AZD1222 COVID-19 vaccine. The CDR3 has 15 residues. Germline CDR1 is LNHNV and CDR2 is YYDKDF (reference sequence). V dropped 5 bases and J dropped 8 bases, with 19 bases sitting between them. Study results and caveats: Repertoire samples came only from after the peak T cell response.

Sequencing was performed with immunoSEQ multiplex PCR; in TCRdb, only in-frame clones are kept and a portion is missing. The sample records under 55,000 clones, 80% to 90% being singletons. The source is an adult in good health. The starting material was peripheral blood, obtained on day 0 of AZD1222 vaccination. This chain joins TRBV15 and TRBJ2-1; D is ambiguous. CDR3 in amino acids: CATSYTPNRVDEQFF. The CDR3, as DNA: TGTGCCACCAGCTACACCCCTAACCGAGTCGATGAGCAGTTCTTC.